This T cell receptor (beta chain) was retrieved from a study of blood T cell repertoires in COVID-19. Study-wide context: Spain, Italy and the United States supplied samples that represented acute and convalescent COVID-19. T cells, B-cell-depleted T cells, or PBMCs provided the cDNA or gDNA that served as material.

Authors' data handling: Estimated nucleated cell counts came from reference gene primer amplification. Using immunoSEQ multiplex PCR, the repertoire was profiled, and TCRdb retains in-frame clones only, with some absent. D and trimming come from the DNA, and the V and J calls and clone size come from that table. This table holds around 55,000 clones, 90% found once. Trimming took off 1 base at V and 8 bases at J, with 14 bases between the two ends. Germline CDR1 LNHNV, CDR2 YYDKDF (reference sequence). The CDR3 has 15 residues. Sample: peripheral blood. This TCR came from a man aged 35-49 years with acute or convalescent COVID-19. This rearrangement joins TRBV15 to TRBJ1-4, with a possible D match to TRBD1 (5 bases). The CDR3 region has the DNA TGTGCCACCAGCAGAGTGGGCAGGGAAAGGGAAAAACTGTTTTTT. This gives the protein CATSRVGREREKLFF.